The clone carrying this TCR beta chain appeared a few times. Source study methods: It was from reference gene primer amplification that nucleated cell counts were estimated. Clones were read by immunoSEQ multiplex PCR, and TCRdb kept only the in-frame ones, dropping some. V, J and clone size were drawn from that table, and D and trimming were deduced from the DNA. Here the sample spans 25,000 to 35,000 clones, more than 80% being singletons. This sample is drawn from a study of blood T cell repertoires in COVID-19. Study in general: Acute and convalescent COVID-19 samples came from the United States, Italy and Spain.

Per the germline V gene, CDR1 is SGHDT and CDR2 is YYEEEE. This CDR3 has 17 residues. Trimming removed 2 bases at V and 1 base at J, with 13 bases between. This receptor was obtained from a human donor in a cohort sampled during active COVID-19. The chain has TRBV5-6 and TRBJ2-6; tentatively, D is TRBD1 (6 bases). The sequencing input was peripheral blood. This CDR3 reads CASSLEGGRSGANVLTF. In DNA, the CDR3 is TGTGCCAGCAGCTTAGAAGGGGGTCGTTCTGGGGCCAACGTCCTGACTTTC.